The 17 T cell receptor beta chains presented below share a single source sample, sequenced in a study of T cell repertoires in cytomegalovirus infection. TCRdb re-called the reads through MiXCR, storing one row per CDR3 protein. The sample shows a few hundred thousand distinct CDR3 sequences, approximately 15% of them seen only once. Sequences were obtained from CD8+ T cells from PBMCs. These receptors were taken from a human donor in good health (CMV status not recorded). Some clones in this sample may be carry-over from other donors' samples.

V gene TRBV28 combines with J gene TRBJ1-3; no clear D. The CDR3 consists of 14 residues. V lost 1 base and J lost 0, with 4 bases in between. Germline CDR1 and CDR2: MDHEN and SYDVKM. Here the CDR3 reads CASSLFDSGNTIYF. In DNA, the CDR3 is TGTGCCAGCAGTTTATTCGACTCTGGAAACACCATATATTTT. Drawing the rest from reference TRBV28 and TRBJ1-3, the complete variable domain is DVKVTQSSRYLVKRTGEKVFLECVQDMDHENMFWYRQDPGLGLRLIYFSYDVKMKEKGDIPEGYSVSREKKERFSLILESASTNQTSMYLCASSLFDSGNTIYFGEGSWLTVV.

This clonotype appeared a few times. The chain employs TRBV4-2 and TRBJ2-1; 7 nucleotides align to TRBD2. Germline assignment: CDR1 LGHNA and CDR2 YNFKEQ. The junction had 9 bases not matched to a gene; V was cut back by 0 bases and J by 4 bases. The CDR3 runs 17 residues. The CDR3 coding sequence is TGTGCCAGCAGCCAAGAGGGAGCGGGGCCCCTTTACAATGAGCAGTTCTTC. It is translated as CASSQEGAGPLYNEQFF.

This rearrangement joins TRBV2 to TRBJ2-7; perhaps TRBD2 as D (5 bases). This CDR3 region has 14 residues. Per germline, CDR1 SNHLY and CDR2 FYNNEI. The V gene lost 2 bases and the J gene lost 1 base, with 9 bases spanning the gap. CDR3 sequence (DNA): TGTGCCAGCAGTGAACCCCGGGGATCCTACGAGCAGTACTTC. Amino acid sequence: CASSEPRGSYEQYF.

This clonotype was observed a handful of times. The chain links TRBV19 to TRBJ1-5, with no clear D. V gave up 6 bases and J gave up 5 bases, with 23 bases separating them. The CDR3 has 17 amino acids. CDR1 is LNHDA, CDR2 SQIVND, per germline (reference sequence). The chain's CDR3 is CASRNPRTGKEDQPQHF. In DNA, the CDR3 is TGTGCCAGTAGGAACCCCCGGACGGGGAAAGAGGATCAGCCCCAGCATTTT. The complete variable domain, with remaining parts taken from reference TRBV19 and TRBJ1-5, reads DGGITQSPKYLFRKEGQNVTLSCEQNLNHDAMYWYRQDPGQGLRLIYYSQIVNDFQKGDIAEGYSVSREKKESFPLTVTSAQKNPTAFYLCASRNPRTGKEDQPQHFGDGTRLSIL.

CDR3 sequence (DNA): TGTGCCACTCGGGGGACAGGGGACAACGAGCAGTACTTC. Encoded protein: CATRGTGDNEQYF. The chain links TRBV19 to TRBJ2-7; 10 bases map to TRBD1. The CDR3 covers 13 residues. J lost 5 bases, V lost 10 bases, and 8 bases had no gene match. CDR1 is LNHDA and CDR2 is SQIVND in the germline V gene (reference sequence).

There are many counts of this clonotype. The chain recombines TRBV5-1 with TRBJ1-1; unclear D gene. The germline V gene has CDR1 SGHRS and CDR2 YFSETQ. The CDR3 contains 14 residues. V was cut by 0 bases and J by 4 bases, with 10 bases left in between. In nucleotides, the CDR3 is TGCGCCAGCAGCTTGGCCGGAGAATTCACTGAAGCTTTCTTT. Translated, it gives CASSLAGEFTEAFF.

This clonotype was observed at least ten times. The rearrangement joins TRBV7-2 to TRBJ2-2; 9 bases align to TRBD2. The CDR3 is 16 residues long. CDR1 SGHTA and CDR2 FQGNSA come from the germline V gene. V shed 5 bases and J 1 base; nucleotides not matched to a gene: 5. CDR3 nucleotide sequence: TGTGCCAGCAGCCTGGGACTAGCTGGGAACACCGGGGAGCTGTTTTTT. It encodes CASSLGLAGNTGELFF.

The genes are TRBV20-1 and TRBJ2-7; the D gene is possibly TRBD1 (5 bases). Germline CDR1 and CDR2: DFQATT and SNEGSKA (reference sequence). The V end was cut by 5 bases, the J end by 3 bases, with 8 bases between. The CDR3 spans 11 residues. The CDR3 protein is CSAPDSYEQYF. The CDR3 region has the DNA TGCAGTGCTCCCGACAGCTACGAGCAGTACTTC.

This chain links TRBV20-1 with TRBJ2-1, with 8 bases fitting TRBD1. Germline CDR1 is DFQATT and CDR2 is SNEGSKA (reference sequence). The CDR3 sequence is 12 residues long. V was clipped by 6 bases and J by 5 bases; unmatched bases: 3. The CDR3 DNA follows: TGCAGTGCCACAGGGGGTCACAATGAGCAGTTCTTC. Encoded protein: CSATGGHNEQFF.

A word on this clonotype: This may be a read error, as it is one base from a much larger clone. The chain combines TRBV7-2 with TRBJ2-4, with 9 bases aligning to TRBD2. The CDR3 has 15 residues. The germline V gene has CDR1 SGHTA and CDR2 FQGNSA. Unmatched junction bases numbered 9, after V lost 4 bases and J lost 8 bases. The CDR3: CASSSRWIAGDIQYF. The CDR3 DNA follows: TGTGCCAGCAGCTCCCGGTGGATAGCGGGGGACATTCAGTACTTC.

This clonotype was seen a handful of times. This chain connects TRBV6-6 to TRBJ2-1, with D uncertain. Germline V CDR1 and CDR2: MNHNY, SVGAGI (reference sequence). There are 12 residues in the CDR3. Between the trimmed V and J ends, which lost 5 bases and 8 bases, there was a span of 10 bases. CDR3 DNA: TGTGCCAGCAGTCCGGACGGCGATGAGCAGTTCTTC. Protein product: CASSPDGDEQFF.

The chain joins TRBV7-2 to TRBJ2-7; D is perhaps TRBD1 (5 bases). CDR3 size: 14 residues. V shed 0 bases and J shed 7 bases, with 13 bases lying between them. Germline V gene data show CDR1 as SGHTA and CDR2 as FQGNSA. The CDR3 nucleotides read TGTGCCAGCAGCTTAGCACAGGCCGTGGGGGAGCAGTACTTC. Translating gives CASSLAQAVGEQYF. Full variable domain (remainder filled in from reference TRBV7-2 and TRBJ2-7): GAGVSQSPSNKVTEKGKDVELRCDPISGHTALYWYRQSLGQGLEFLIYFQGNSAPDKSGLPSDRFSAERTGGSVSTLTIQRTQQEDSAVYLCASSLAQAVGEQYFGPGTRLTVT.

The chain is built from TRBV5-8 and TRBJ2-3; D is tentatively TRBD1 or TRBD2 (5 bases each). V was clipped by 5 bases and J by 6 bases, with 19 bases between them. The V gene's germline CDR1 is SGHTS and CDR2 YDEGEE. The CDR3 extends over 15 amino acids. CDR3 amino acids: CASRRDVWSADTQYF. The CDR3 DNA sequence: TGTGCCAGCAGGAGGGACGTTTGGTCCGCGGATACGCAGTATTTT. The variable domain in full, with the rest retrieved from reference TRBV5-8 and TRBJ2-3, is EAGVTQSPTHLIKTRGQQATLRCSPISGHTSVYWYQQALGLGLQFLLWYDEGEERNRGNFPPRFSGRQFPNYSSELNVNALELEDSALYLCASRRDVWSADTQYFGPGTRLTVL.

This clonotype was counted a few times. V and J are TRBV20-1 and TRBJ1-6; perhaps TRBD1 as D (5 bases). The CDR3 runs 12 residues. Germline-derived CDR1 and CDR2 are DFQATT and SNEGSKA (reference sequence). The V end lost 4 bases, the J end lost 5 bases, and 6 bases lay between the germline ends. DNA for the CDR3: TGCAGTGCTAACAGGAATAATTCACCCCTCCACTTT. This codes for CSANRNNSPLHF.

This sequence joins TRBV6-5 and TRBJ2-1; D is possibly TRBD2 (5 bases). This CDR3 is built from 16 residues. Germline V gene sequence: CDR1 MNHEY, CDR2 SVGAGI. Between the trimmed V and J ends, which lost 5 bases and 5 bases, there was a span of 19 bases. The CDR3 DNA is TGTGCCAGCAGTGAGGGAGCCCCTGGGGAGAACAATGAGCAGTTCTTC. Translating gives CASSEGAPGENNEQFF.

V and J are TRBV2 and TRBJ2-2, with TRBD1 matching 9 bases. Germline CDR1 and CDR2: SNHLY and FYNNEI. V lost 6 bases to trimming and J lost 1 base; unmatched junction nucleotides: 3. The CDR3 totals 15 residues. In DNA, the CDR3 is TGTGCCAGCAGGGAGGGACAGGGGAACACCGGGGAGCTGTTTTTT. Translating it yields CASREGQGNTGELFF.

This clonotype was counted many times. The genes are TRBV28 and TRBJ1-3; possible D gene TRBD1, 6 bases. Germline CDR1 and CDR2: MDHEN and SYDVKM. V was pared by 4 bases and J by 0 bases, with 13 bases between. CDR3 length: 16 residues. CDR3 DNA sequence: TGTGCCAGCAGTTCGACGGGACACGGCTCTGGAAACACCATATATTTT. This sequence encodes CASSSTGHGSGNTIYF.